This T cell receptor beta chain was identified during a study of ipilimumab plus nivolumab after autologous stem cell transplantation. Whole-study context: Patients received a median of roughly five ipilimumab and roughly 8 nivolumab doses.

With 0 bases removed from V and 6 bases from J, the gap between germline ends came to 8 bases. Germline V gene lookup returns CDR1 MRHNA and CDR2 SNTAGT. The CDR3 is 13 amino acids. Starting 14 to 28 days after autologous transplant, ipilimumab 1 mg/kg was given. Generated by immunoSEQ multiplex PCR, the TCRdb table keeps only in-frame clones and is missing some. This sample yields tens of thousands of clones, of which almost 95% are seen a single time; approximately 0.92% belongs to the top ten. The TCR originated in a male donor with multiple myeloma. The chain joins TRBV6-4 to TRBJ1-1; tentatively, D is TRBD1 (6 bases). The sequenced sample was PBMCs, obtained in a trial of ipilimumab plus nivolumab as post-transplant consolidation. CDR3 sequence: CASSDSPGAEAFF. DNA for the CDR3: TGTGCCAGCAGTGACTCGCCAGGGGCTGAAGCTTTCTTT.